Following are 5 T cell receptor beta chains from one sample sequenced in a study of cytomegalovirus exposure and HLA in healthy donors. The PCR contained 60 Vbeta and 13 Jbeta primers. The repertoire was sequenced with immunoSEQ multiplex PCR; TCRdb's copy has only in-frame clones and lacks some. The repertoire consists of some 200,000 clones, with 60% to 85% occurring once and the leading ten covering around 16%. The sequencing input was PBMCs. The source is a man aged 35-49 years in good health and CMV-seronegative.

The chain combines TRBV5-1 with TRBJ1-3; 7 bases match TRBD1. The germline V gene encodes CDR1 SGHRS and CDR2 YFSETQ. CDR3 length: 16 residues. The V and J ends lost 1 base and 0 bases, in that order; junction bases with no gene match: 4. The CDR3 coding sequence is TGCGCCAGCAGCTTGACAGGGGCAAGCTCTGGAAACACCATATATTTT. Translating gives CASSLTGASSGNTIYF.

V gene TRBV29-1 combines with J gene TRBJ2-4; TRBD2 is a possible D gene (6 bases). This CDR3 region has 16 residues. V lost 2 bases and J lost 0, with 14 bases in between. CDR1 SQVTM and CDR2 ANQGSEA come from the germline V gene. As DNA, the CDR3 is TGCAGCGTTGAACGCGGGGCAGTTTTAGCCAAAAACATTCAGTACTTC. It is translated as CSVERGAVLAKNIQYF.

The chain uses TRBV2 and TRBJ2-3, with D perhaps TRBD2 (5 bases). The V gene's germline CDR1 is SNHLY and CDR2 FYNNEI. The V end lost 3 bases, the J end lost 3 bases, and 16 bases lay between the germline ends. The CDR3 loop spans 16 amino acids. CDR3: CASSDDGGLETDTQYF. CDR3 in DNA: TGTGCCAGCAGTGACGATGGAGGCTTAGAGACAGATACGCAGTATTTT.

This clone occurred a few times. This rearrangement joins TRBV5-5 to TRBJ1-1; the D is unclear. Germline V CDR1 and CDR2: SGHKS, YYEKEE (reference sequence). V lost 0 bases, J lost 3 bases, and 9 bases lay in between. CDR3 size: 14 residues. The chain's CDR3 is CASSLDAGYTEAFF. The CDR3 DNA follows: TGTGCCAGCAGCTTGGACGCGGGGTACACTGAAGCTTTCTTT.

This chain connects TRBV5-1 to TRBJ2-5; TRBD2 agrees at 9 bases. CDR3 length: 15 amino acids. Germline V gene sequence: CDR1 SGHRS, CDR2 YFSETQ. V shed 6 bases, J shed 4 bases, and the junction held 10 bases outside the gene matches. CDR3 DNA: TGCGCCAGCACCCCTATAGCGGGGGTGGGAGAGACCCAGTACTTC. It is translated as CASTPIAGVGETQYF.